The source of this T cell receptor beta chain is a study of CD8 T cells in ankylosing spondylitis. Findings of the study overall: Significant enrichment of disease-linked clones was reported in matched ankylosing spondylitis synovial fluid. It appeared that ankylosing spondylitis blood was characterized by a TCR beta motif of several highly homologous variants. A number of the motif variants had already been described in reactive arthritis synovial fluid and blood.

As concerns this clonotype: Antigen specificity is unknown.

Quantitative molecular-barcoded 5'-RACE generated the TCR beta libraries. TCRdb called the 5' RACE reads again in MiXCR, with one record for every CDR3 protein. The data show around 300,000 distinct CDR3 sequences, with 14% to 15% seen just once and 0.9% to 1.2% held by the top ten. The germline V gene encodes CDR1 MNHEY and CDR2 SVGAGI. CDR3 length equals 14 residues. The V segment lost 2 bases and the J segment 6 bases; nucleotides outside the gene matches: 1. This receptor was taken from a male donor with ankylosing spondylitis or in good health (not recorded which). J is TRBJ2-2 and V is TRBV6-5; TRBD1 agrees at 9 bases. The specimen sequenced was blood, either unsorted or a sorted T cell fraction (not recorded which). The chain's CDR3 is CASSYGTGSGELFF. The CDR3 DNA reads TGTGCCAGCAGTTACGGGACAGGGTCCGGGGAGCTGTTTTTT.